This T cell receptor beta chain was profiled in a study of cytomegalovirus exposure and HLA in healthy donors. The study's findings and limits: Across HLA loci, a later analysis found differing TCR association rates, with DRB1 most and HLA-C fewest. It was reportedly the case that the classifier diagnosed cytomegalovirus status with high specificity and sensitivity.

Regarding this clone: What it binds is unknown. One end of the junction is discordant with germline, which a read error may explain.

CDR3 length: 14 residues. CDR1 SEHNR and CDR2 FQNEAQ come from the germline V gene (reference sequence). The PCR contained 60 Vbeta and 13 Jbeta primers. The method was immunoSEQ multiplex PCR; TCRdb's version includes in-frame clones alone and lacks a portion of them. The table records approximately 180,000 clones, roughly four fifths of them present only once. The clonotype originates from a woman younger than 30 in good health and CMV-seronegative. V is TRBV7-9 and J is TRBJ2-1; D is ambiguous. Sample: PBMCs. CDR3 protein: CSSSSRDSFNEQFF. CDR3 DNA sequence: TGTTCCAGCAGCTCCCGAGACTCGTTCAATGAGCAGTTCTTC.